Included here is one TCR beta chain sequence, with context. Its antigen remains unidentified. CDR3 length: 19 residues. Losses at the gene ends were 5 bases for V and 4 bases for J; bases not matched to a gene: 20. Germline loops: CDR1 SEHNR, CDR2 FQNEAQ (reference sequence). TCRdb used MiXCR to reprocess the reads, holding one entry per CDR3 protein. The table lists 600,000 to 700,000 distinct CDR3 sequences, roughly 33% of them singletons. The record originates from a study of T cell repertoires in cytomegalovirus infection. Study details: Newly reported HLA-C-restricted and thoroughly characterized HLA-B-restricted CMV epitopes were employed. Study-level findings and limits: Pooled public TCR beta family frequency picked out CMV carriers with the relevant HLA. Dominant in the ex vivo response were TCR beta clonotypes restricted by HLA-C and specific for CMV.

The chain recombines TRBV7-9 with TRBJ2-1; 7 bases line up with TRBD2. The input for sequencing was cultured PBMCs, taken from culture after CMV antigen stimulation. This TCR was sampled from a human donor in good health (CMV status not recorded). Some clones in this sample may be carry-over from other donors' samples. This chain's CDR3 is CASSPDPGLTTRDYNEQFF. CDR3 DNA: TGTGCCAGCAGCCCAGATCCGGGACTAACTACACGGGATTACAATGAGCAGTTCTTC.